Listed here are 20 T cell receptor beta chains from one sample, sequenced in a study of cytomegalovirus exposure and HLA in healthy donors. Primers: 60 Vbeta forward and 13 Jbeta reverse. TCRdb's copy holds only in-frame clones and misses some; the assay was immunoSEQ multiplex PCR. Among under 200,000 clones listed, over 70% were seen once. The sequenced sample was PBMCs. The source is a woman between 40 and 55 years old in good health and CMV-seropositive.

This clone occurred once. The chain links TRBV30 to TRBJ1-1; TRBD1 aligns across 7 bases. CDR1 and CDR2 from the germline V gene are GTSNPN and SVGIG (reference sequence). CDR3 length: 12 amino acids. The CDR3 nucleotides are TGTGCGTGGTGGAGACAGGGATCTGAAGCTTTCTTT. Residues: CAWWRQGSEAFF.

This chain joins TRBV9 and TRBJ2-5, with D unclear. The V gene lost 4 bases and the J gene lost 5 bases, with 9 bases spanning the gap. Germline CDR1 reads SGDLS; CDR2 reads YYNGEE. There are 12 residues in the CDR3. CDR3 protein: CASSSVGETQYF. The CDR3 nucleotides read TGTGCCAGCAGCTCCGTCGGGGAGACCCAGTACTTC.

This clone has only a few counts. The chain uses TRBV27 and TRBJ1-2, with D tentatively TRBD1 (6 bases). The V end lost 3 bases, the J end lost 7 bases, and 12 bases lay between the germline ends. The CDR3 has 13 residues. Looked up from germline, CDR1 is MNHEY and CDR2 is SMNVEV (reference sequence). The CDR3 DNA follows: TGTGCCAGCAGTTTCAAACAGGGTGGTGGCTACACCTTC. Amino acids: CASSFKQGGGYTF.

The chain has TRBV30 and TRBJ1-2; D unresolved. This CDR3 region has 11 residues. Germline V gives CDR1 GTSNPN, CDR2 SVGIG (reference sequence). The V end was cut by 2 bases, the J end by 8 bases, with 9 bases between. For the CDR3, the DNA is TGTGCCTGGAGTCGAGGGTTGGGCTACACCTTC. Amino acid sequence: CAWSRGLGYTF.

This rearrangement joins TRBV6-1 to TRBJ2-5, with a possible D match to TRBD1 (6 bases). Trimming removed 6 bases from V and 5 bases from J, with 13 bases in between. The CDR3 sequence is 13 residues long. The germline V gene encodes CDR1 MNHNS and CDR2 SASEGT. The CDR3 protein is CASRHRVGETQYF. CDR3 nucleotides: TGTGCCAGCAGACACAGGGTTGGGGAGACCCAGTACTTC.

The chain joins TRBV10-3 to TRBJ2-5; tentative D call: TRBD1 (6 bases). The CDR3 is 13 residues long. Germline assignment: CDR1 ENHRY and CDR2 SYGVKD. The germline V and J ends were trimmed by 4 bases and 4 bases, with 10 bases remaining between them. The CDR3 region is CAISGIRGETQYF. CDR3 nucleotide sequence: TGTGCCATCAGTGGGATCAGGGGAGAGACCCAGTACTTC.

This chain links TRBV6-1 with TRBJ1-4; D is uncertain. Trimming pared 4 bases from V and 8 bases from J, leaving 11 bases between. Looked up from germline, CDR1 is MNHNS and CDR2 is SASEGT. The CDR3 is made up of 13 amino acids. CDR3 sequence reads: CASSAGSGEKLFF. In nucleotides, the CDR3 is TGTGCCAGCAGTGCTGGGAGCGGCGAAAAACTGTTTTTT.

This chain joins TRBV5-1 and TRBJ1-1; D not resolved. CDR3 length: 13 amino acids. Looked up from germline, CDR1 is SGHRS and CDR2 is YFSETQ. The germline V and J ends were trimmed by 2 bases and 6 bases, with 11 bases remaining between them. The DNA for the CDR3 is TGCGCCAGCAGCTTATCGGAGAGGGCTGAAGCTTTCTTT. Residues: CASSLSERAEAFF. The full variable domain, with the rest looked up from reference TRBV5-1 and TRBJ1-1, is KAGVTQTPRYLIKTRGQQVTLSCSPISGHRSVSWYQQTPGQGLQFLFEYFSETQRNKGNFPGRFSGRQFSNSRSEMNVSTLELGDSALYLCASSLSERAEAFFGQGTRLTVV.

J is TRBJ2-1 and V is TRBV7-2; D is perhaps TRBD2 (6 bases). Germline lookup yields CDR1 SGHTA and CDR2 FQGNSA. V lost 4 bases and J lost 7, with 17 bases in between. There are 15 residues in the CDR3. CDR3 sequence reads: CASSSTTRAENEQFF. The CDR3 nucleotides are TGTGCCAGCAGCTCCACGACTAGAGCTGAAAATGAGCAGTTCTTC.

The chain links TRBV7-8 to TRBJ2-3, with 14 bases lining up with TRBD2. Looked up from germline, CDR1 is SGHVS and CDR2 is FQNEAQ. The ends lost 5 bases at V and 2 bases at J; junction bases unmatched: 9. The CDR3 spans 18 residues. The CDR3 region is CASSAGTSGGSNTDTQYF. CDR3 in DNA: TGTGCCAGCAGCGCCGGGACTAGCGGGGGTTCTAACACAGATACGCAGTATTTT.

V is TRBV11-1 and J is TRBJ2-2; perhaps TRBD2 as D (6 bases). V lost 0 bases to trimming and J lost 2 bases, with 7 bases between them. Germline CDR1 is SGHAT and CDR2 is FQDESV (reference sequence). The CDR3 has 15 amino acids. CDR3 DNA: TGTGCCAGCAGCTTAGCCGGGACTAACACCGGGGAGCTGTTTTTT. It specifies CASSLAGTNTGELFF.

This clone was seen once. This chain joins TRBV2 and TRBJ1-1; 8 nucleotides align to TRBD1. Germline CDR1 and CDR2: SNHLY and FYNNEI. The V and J ends lost 7 bases and 1 base, in that order; junction bases with no gene match: 5. The CDR3 is 14 residues long. The CDR3 region is CASIRGRENTEAFF. The CDR3 DNA is TGTGCCAGCATCAGGGGGCGGGAGAACACTGAAGCTTTCTTT.

The V and J genes are TRBV5-8 and TRBJ2-5; D is uncertain. The closer fit of TRBJ2-7 to the DNA end suggests the J call may be wrong. Germline V gives CDR1 SGHTS, CDR2 YDEGEE. The CDR3 is 17 residues long. For the CDR3, the DNA is TGTGCCAGCAGCTTGGCCGGCAGAGGCCTGAGCTCCTACGAGCAGTACTTC. As protein: CASSLAGRGLSSYEQYF.

J is TRBJ1-1 and V is TRBV6-1; 8 nucleotides align to TRBD1. The V gene end was trimmed by 10 bases and the J gene end by 3 bases; junction bases not matched to a gene: 7. In germline, CDR1 is MNHNS, CDR2 SASEGT. The CDR3 loop spans 13 amino acids. The CDR3, as DNA: TGTGCCATCACAGGGGGGATGGACACTGAAGCTTTCTTT. This translates into CAITGGMDTEAFF.

The gene calls are TRBV6-1 and TRBJ1-5; TRBD1 matches 10 bases. The CDR3 consists of 16 residues. Germline values: CDR1 MNHNS, CDR2 SASEGT. V gave up 3 bases and J gave up 5 bases; unmatched junction bases: 7. This CDR3 reads CASSDGDRGIYQPQHF. CDR3 nucleotides: TGTGCCAGCAGTGACGGGGACAGGGGCATCTATCAGCCCCAGCATTTT.

V gene TRBV9 combines with J gene TRBJ1-3, with D perhaps matching TRBD1 (6 bases). V was shortened by 3 bases and J by 2 bases, with 12 bases between the two germline ends. This CDR3 is built from 15 residues. Germline CDR1 is SGDLS and CDR2 is YYNGEE. The CDR3 region is CASSGRGETGNTIYF. The DNA for the CDR3 is TGTGCCAGCAGCGGCAGGGGCGAAACTGGAAACACCATATATTTT. Complete variable domain (other parts from reference TRBV9 and TRBJ1-3): DSGVTQTPKHLITATGQRVTLRCSPRSGDLSVYWYQQSLDQGLQFLIQYYNGEERAKGNILERFSAQQFPDLHSELNLSSLELGDSALYFCASSGRGETGNTIYFGEGSWLTVV.

The chain couples TRBV19 to TRBJ1-1; 7 bases agree with TRBD1. Looked up from germline, CDR1 is LNHDA and CDR2 is SQIVND (reference sequence). The V and J ends lost 3 bases and 2 bases, in that order; junction bases with no gene match: 9. The CDR3 is 16 amino acids. CDR3 DNA: TGTGCCAGTAGTATCACAGGGGTTGGGGCCAACACTGAAGCTTTCTTT. Its protein is CASSITGVGANTEAFF.

This chain links TRBV19 with TRBJ2-2, with 9 bases matching TRBD1. With 6 bases clipped from V and 1 base from J, the junction kept 6 bases outside the gene matches. CDR3 length equals 16 residues. Germline CDR1 reads LNHDA; CDR2 reads SQIVND (reference sequence). The CDR3 reads CASSPSGQGNTGELFF. CDR3 in DNA: TGTGCCAGTAGCCCTTCGGGACAGGGGAACACCGGGGAGCTGTTTTTT. Filled out from reference TRBV19 and TRBJ2-2, the complete variable domain reads DGGITQSPKYLFRKEGQNVTLSCEQNLNHDAMYWYRQDPGQGLRLIYYSQIVNDFQKGDIAEGYSVSREKKESFPLTVTSAQKNPTAFYLCASSPSGQGNTGELFFGEGSRLTVL.

The chain combines TRBV4-3 with TRBJ1-2; D gene ambiguous. Germline loops: CDR1 LGHNA, CDR2 YSLEER. V dropped 1 base and J dropped 1 base, with 10 bases sitting between them. This CDR3 contains 15 residues. The CDR3 bases are TGCGCCAGCAGCCAAGGGGCAGGCATTAACTATGGCTACACCTTC. It is translated as CASSQGAGINYGYTF.

This clone is categorized as medium-sized (0.01 to 0.1%). V and J are TRBV2 and TRBJ2-7; 8 positions agree with TRBD1. J was trimmed by 0 bases and V by 8 bases; bases with no gene match: 0. Per the germline V gene, CDR1 is SNHLY and CDR2 is FYNNEI. The CDR3 consists of 12 residues. The CDR3 here is CASGQGSYEQYF. The CDR3 DNA sequence: TGTGCCAGCGGACAGGGCTCCTACGAGCAGTACTTC. The full variable domain, its missing parts supplied by reference TRBV2 and TRBJ2-7, is EPEVTQTPSHQVTQMGQEVILRCVPISNHLYFYWYRQILGQKVEFLVSFYNNEISEKSEIFDDQFSVERPDGSNFTLKIRSTKLEDSAMYFCASGQGSYEQYFGPGTRLTVT.